Below, one T cell receptor beta chain is given with its context. This specimen comes from a study of T cell changes during pregnancy in multiple sclerosis. Sequenced by immunoSEQ multiplex PCR; TCRdb stores in-frame clones only, minus some. The table shows approximately 90,000 clones, with about 91% occurring only once. Sequencing was performed on peripheral blood, taken before pregnancy. The TCR originated in a female donor with multiple sclerosis, enrolled in a pregnancy study.

The CDR3 DNA sequence: TGTGCCAGCAGCGTAGACCCAGGGTTGAGCTCCTACGAGCAGTACTTC. This sequence encodes CASSVDPGLSSYEQYF. The chain has TRBV9 and TRBJ2-7, with a possible D match to TRBD1 (5 bases). CDR1 is SGDLS, CDR2 YYNGEE, per germline. V lost 0 bases and J 0 bases, leaving 13 bases between the germline ends. The CDR3 totals 16 residues. The full variable domain, completed using reference TRBV9 and TRBJ2-7, is DSGVTQTPKHLITATGQRVTLRCSPRSGDLSVYWYQQSLDQGLQFLIQYYNGEERAKGNILERFSAQQFPDLHSELNLSSLELGDSALYFCASSVDPGLSSYEQYFGPGTRLTVT.